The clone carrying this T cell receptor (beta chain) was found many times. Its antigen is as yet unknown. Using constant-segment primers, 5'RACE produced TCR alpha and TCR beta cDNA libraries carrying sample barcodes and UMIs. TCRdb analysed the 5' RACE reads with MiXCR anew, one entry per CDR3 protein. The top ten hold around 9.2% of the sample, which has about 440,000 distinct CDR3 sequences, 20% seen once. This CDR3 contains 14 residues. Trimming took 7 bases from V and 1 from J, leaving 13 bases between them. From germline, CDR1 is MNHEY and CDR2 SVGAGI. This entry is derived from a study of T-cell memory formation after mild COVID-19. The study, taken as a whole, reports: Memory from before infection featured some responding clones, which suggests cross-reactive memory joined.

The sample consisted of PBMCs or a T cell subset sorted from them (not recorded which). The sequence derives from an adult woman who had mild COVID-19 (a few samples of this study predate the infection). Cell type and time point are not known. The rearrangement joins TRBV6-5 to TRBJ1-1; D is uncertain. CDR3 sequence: CASNLYGSNTEAFF. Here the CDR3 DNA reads TGTGCCAGCAACTTGTACGGGTCGAACACTGAAGCTTTCTTT.